This entry lists 26 T cell receptor beta chains sequenced from one sample in a study of regulatory T cells in long-lasting Graves disease. Time point specified: persistent/refractory GD, antithyroid drugs over 5 years with positive TRAb. PBMC-derived RNA was used for the TCR library. Investigators prepared the TCR beta libraries by applying iRepertoire HTBI primers and Arm-PCR of CDR3 regions. TCRdb reanalysed the multiplex PCR reads using MiXCR and keeps one entry per CDR3 protein. The profile covers approximately 500,000 distinct CDR3 sequences, with around a fifth appearing a single time and approximately 6.4% taken by the ten largest. This specimen consisted of peripheral blood mononuclear cells (PBMCs), obtained when the disease was refractory, from a patient treated with antithyroid drugs. These receptors originate from a female donor with Graves disease.

This clonotype was found a few times. The rearrangement links TRBV5-1 to TRBJ2-5, with D uncertain. This CDR3 is 13 amino acids long. From germline, CDR1 is SGHRS and CDR2 YFSETQ. V was shortened by 0 bases and J by 4 bases, with 7 bases between the two germline ends. The CDR3 DNA sequence: TGCGCCAGCAGCTTGGTTTCGGTAGAGACCCAGTACTTC. The encoded protein is CASSLVSVETQYF.

In this sample, this clonotype turned up many times. This sequence joins TRBV27 and TRBJ2-5, with 8 bases that match TRBD1. This CDR3 contains 16 residues. V lost 3 bases, J lost 4 bases, and 10 bases stayed unmatched. Germline-derived CDR1 and CDR2 are MNHEY and SMNVEV (reference sequence). CDR3 amino acids: CASSFFPDRVGETQYF. The DNA for the CDR3 is TGTGCCAGCAGTTTCTTTCCGGACAGGGTGGGAGAGACCCAGTACTTC.

This clonotype was counted between two and nine times. The chain employs TRBV6-1 and TRBJ1-5; D is unresolved. V shed 5 bases and J shed 1 base, with 9 bases lying between them. CDR1 and CDR2 from the germline V gene are MNHNS and SASEGT. The CDR3 is made up of 14 amino acids. Here the CDR3 DNA reads TGTGCCAGCAGTACGGGCCCCAGCAATCAGCCCCAGCATTTT. Amino acid sequence: CASSTGPSNQPQHF.

This clonotype was picked up a small number of times. No conserved phenylalanine or tryptophan is present at the end of the CDR3, so a read error is the likely explanation. The chain uses TRBV2 and TRBJ1-1; D is perhaps TRBD1 (5 bases). Trimming removed 6 bases at V and 8 bases at J, with 16 bases between. The CDR3 has 13 amino acids. CDR1 SNHLY and CDR2 FYNNEI come from the germline V gene. CDR3 residues: CASSYRRGLEAFS. As DNA, the CDR3 is TGTGCCAGCAGCTACCGTCGGGGCTTGGAAGCTTTCTCT.

The gene calls are TRBV2 and TRBJ2-2; 12 bases are shared with TRBD1. Per germline, CDR1 SNHLY and CDR2 FYNNEI. The CDR3 consists of 16 residues. Trimming took 6 bases from V and 4 from J; bases not matched to a gene: 6. The chain's CDR3 is CASRARDRGPTGELFF. CDR3 coding DNA: TGTGCCAGCAGGGCGCGGGACAGGGGGCCCACCGGGGAGCTGTTTTTT.

The chain links TRBV10-3 to TRBJ2-6; tentative D call: TRBD1 (6 bases). CDR3 length: 17 amino acids. Looked up from germline, CDR1 is ENHRY and CDR2 is SYGVKD. Trimming shortened V by 4 bases and J by 3 bases, and 16 bases separated the two germline ends. CDR3 DNA sequence: TGTGCCATCAGTGCGATCGATCAGGGGAGTGGGGCCAACGTCCTGACTTTC. Residues: CAISAIDQGSGANVLTF.

This clonotype was found many times. The rearrangement uses TRBV12-3 or TRBV12-4 and TRBJ1-1; D not certain. Trimming removed 1 base from V and 10 bases from J, with 10 bases in between. The CDR3 sequence is 12 residues long. CDR3 region: CASSLGRDRAFF. CDR3 in DNA: TGTGCCAGCAGTTTAGGACGGGATAGAGCTTTCTTT.

This clonotype was counted at least ten times. V is TRBV12-3 or TRBV12-4 and J is TRBJ1-2; D ambiguous. The CDR3 runs to 12 residues. V dropped 5 bases and J dropped 8 bases, with 12 bases sitting between them. CDR3 region: CASSPWSGGYTF. CDR3 DNA: TGTGCCAGCAGTCCATGGTCTGGCGGCTACACCTTC.

This clonotype was counted only a few times. The V and J genes are TRBV12-3 or TRBV12-4 and TRBJ2-3; 7 bases line up with TRBD2. The trim removed 4 bases at V and 5 bases at J, leaving 6 bases unmatched. This CDR3 spans 14 amino acids. CDR3 residues: CASSSDASGDTQYF. In nucleotides, the CDR3 is TGTGCCAGCAGTTCGGATGCTAGCGGAGATACGCAGTATTTT.

As regards this clonotype: A read error may produce the germline difference seen at one junction end. The chain links TRBV6-2 or TRBV6-3 to TRBJ1-1; D uncertain. The V gene's germline CDR1 is MNHEY and CDR2 SVGEGT. The CDR3 loop spans 12 amino acids. The CDR3 coding sequence is TGTGCCAGCAGTGACTCGGACACTGAAGCTTTCTTT. Encoded protein: CASSDSDTEAFF.

CDR3 residues: CASSIDRFGSGNTIYF. The CDR3 bases are TGTGCCAGTAGTATCGACAGGTTCGGCTCTGGAAACACCATATATTTT. The gene calls are TRBV19 and TRBJ1-3; TRBD1 might be the D (6 bases). The CDR3 loop spans 16 amino acids. Germline V gives CDR1 LNHDA, CDR2 SQIVND (reference sequence). With 3 bases removed from V and 0 bases from J, the gap between germline ends came to 12 bases.

This clonotype was seen many times. The J gene is TRBJ1-3, the V gene TRBV6-1; unclear D gene. V lost 10 bases and J 0 bases, leaving 10 bases between the germline ends. The CDR3 extends over 13 amino acids. CDR1 is MNHNS, CDR2 SASEGT, per germline. The CDR3 sequence is CATFSFSGNTIYF. As DNA, the CDR3 is TGTGCCACCTTCAGCTTCTCTGGAAACACCATATATTTT.

The table lists this clonotype with many counts. The chain is built from TRBV2 and TRBJ2-4; 11 bases fit TRBD1. Trimming removed 8 bases from V and 3 bases from J; junction bases left unmatched: 6. The CDR3 contains 15 residues. In germline, CDR1 is SNHLY, CDR2 FYNNEI. CDR3 nucleotides: TGTGCCAGCTCGGCGGGACAGGGGGGCAAAAACATTCAGTACTTC. Protein sequence: CASSAGQGGKNIQYF.

V gene TRBV10-3 combines with J gene TRBJ1-6; a possible D gene is TRBD1 (5 bases). V was clipped by 11 bases and J by 9 bases, with 17 bases between them. Germline V lookup: CDR1 ENHRY, CDR2 SYGVKD. The CDR3 is made up of 13 amino acids. The CDR3 DNA is TGTGCCGCCTCGGGACTTTCTAGTTCACCCCTCCACTTT. It is translated as CAASGLSSSPLHF.

This clonotype came up many times. J is TRBJ2-7 and V is TRBV9, with D hard to call. CDR1 is SGDLS, CDR2 YYNGEE, per germline. Trimming cost V 3 bases and J 3 bases, with 10 bases left between them. The CDR3 is 13 residues long. The CDR3 DNA reads TGTGCCAGCAGCGGTGCAGACTTCTACGAGCAGTACTTC. This gives the protein CASSGADFYEQYF.

The V and J genes are TRBV25-1 and TRBJ1-4; D possibly corresponds to TRBD1 (5 bases). The CDR3 contains 14 residues. Germline V gene sequence: CDR1 MGHDK, CDR2 SYGVNS. V lost 6 bases and J 6 bases, leaving 14 bases between the germline ends. The DNA of the CDR3 is TGTGCCAGCAGGAGGGGCCCTTCCGATGAAAAACTGTTTTTT. Protein sequence: CASRRGPSDEKLFF.

This clonotype was seen many times. The chain uses TRBV5-1 and TRBJ2-7; tentatively, D is TRBD1 or TRBD2 (5 bases each). The CDR3 is 14 residues long. V was clipped by 4 bases and J by 6 bases, with 17 bases between them. CDR1 SGHRS and CDR2 YFSETQ come from the germline V gene. As DNA, the CDR3 is TGCGCCAGCAGCAAAGGGACCCCCGGGACCGAGCAGTACTTC. It is translated as CASSKGTPGTEQYF.

In its sample, this clonotype was seen many times. This CDR3 is CASSSLHIPNSPSYEQYF. In DNA form, the CDR3 reads TGTGCCAGCAGTTCCCTCCATATTCCGAACAGTCCCTCCTACGAGCAGTACTTC. The chain couples TRBV28 to TRBJ2-7, with D unclear. The CDR3 spans 18 residues. Looked up from germline, CDR1 is MDHEN and CDR2 is SYDVKM. The V end was cut by 4 bases, the J end by 0 bases, with 22 bases between. Supplemented by reference TRBV28 and TRBJ2-7, the full variable domain reads DVKVTQSSRYLVKRTGEKVFLECVQDMDHENMFWYRQDPGLGLRLIYFSYDVKMKEKGDIPEGYSVSREKKERFSLILESASTNQTSMYLCASSSLHIPNSPSYEQYFGPGTRLTVT.

This clonotype has a count of ten or more. V is TRBV13 and J is TRBJ1-2; TRBD1 might be the D (6 bases). Germline lookup yields CDR1 PRHDT and CDR2 FYEKMQ (reference sequence). The CDR3 runs 14 residues. The ends were cut back, 5 bases at V and 1 base at J, with 11 bases in the middle. This CDR3 reads CASSHTDSNYGYTF. CDR3 DNA sequence: TGTGCCAGCAGCCACACGGACAGTAACTATGGCTACACCTTC.

The rearrangement uses TRBV12-3 or TRBV12-4 and TRBJ1-1; D uncertain. With 7 bases removed from V and 5 bases from J, the gap between germline ends came to 14 bases. This CDR3 has 13 residues. CDR3 bases: TGTGCCAGCAACCCGTGGGGTAATACTGAAGCTTTCTTT. Protein sequence: CASNPWGNTEAFF.

V and J are TRBV19 and TRBJ2-1, with TRBD2 matching over 15 bases. The CDR3 is made up of 20 amino acids. V dropped 4 bases and J dropped 7; count of bases not matched to a gene: 17. In germline, CDR1 is LNHDA, CDR2 SQIVND (reference sequence). In DNA form, the CDR3 reads TGTGCCAGTAGTACGACCAAGGTGCTAAGTGGGACTAGCGGGAGGAATGAGCAGTTCTTC. This codes for CASSTTKVLSGTSGRNEQFF. The full variable domain, its missing parts supplied by reference TRBV19 and TRBJ2-1, is DGGITQSPKYLFRKEGQNVTLSCEQNLNHDAMYWYRQDPGQGLRLIYYSQIVNDFQKGDIAEGYSVSREKKESFPLTVTSAQKNPTAFYLCASSTTKVLSGTSGRNEQFFGPGTRLTVL.

This clonotype was counted between two and nine times. This rearrangement joins TRBV6-1 to TRBJ1-5; D uncertain. Trimming left V 6 bases short and J 0 bases short, with 12 bases between. Germline values: CDR1 MNHNS, CDR2 SASEGT. This CDR3 has 15 residues. CDR3 sequence: CASRTPGFSNQPQHF. The CDR3 DNA reads TGTGCCAGCAGGACGCCGGGGTTTAGCAATCAGCCCCAGCATTTT.

The rearrangement joins TRBV12-3 or TRBV12-4 to TRBJ2-7, with 7 positions matching TRBD2. Losses at the gene ends were 5 bases for V and 13 bases for J; bases not matched to a gene: 14. The CDR3 covers 13 residues. CDR3 amino acids: CASSPGTGGKPYF. Written as DNA, the CDR3 is TGTGCCAGCAGTCCCGGGACGGGGGGAAAACCATACTTC.

This clonotype has just a few counts. The CDR3, as DNA: TGCGCCAGCAGCCAAGAAGGGACAGGGAGTTCACCCCTCCACTTT. Its protein product is CASSQEGTGSSPLHF. The V and J genes are TRBV4-1 and TRBJ1-6, with 9 bases aligning to TRBD1. CDR3 size: 15 residues. The germline gives CDR1 MGHRA, CDR2 YSYEKL. V was clipped by 0 bases and J by 9 bases; unmatched bases: 3.

Comment on this clonotype: This may stem from a read error, because a much larger clone lies one nucleotide away. J is TRBJ2-7 and V is TRBV28, with D perhaps matching TRBD1 (7 bases). Germline V gene data show CDR1 as MDHEN and CDR2 as SYDVKM. The CDR3 is 15 amino acids. The CDR3 sequence is CASSFRPGGSYEQCF. The CDR3 DNA reads as TGTGCCAGCAGTTTTCGGCCAGGGGGGTCCTACGAGCAGTGCTTC.

This clonotype was picked up a small number of times. This rearrangement joins TRBV4-1 to TRBJ2-7, with 7 bases that match TRBD1. V was pared by 3 bases and J by 1 base, with 6 bases of the junction left unmatched. The CDR3 loop spans 15 amino acids. Germline-derived CDR1 and CDR2 are MGHRA and YSYEKL. CDR3 region: CASSHAQGVSYEQYF. CDR3 sequence (DNA): TGCGCCAGCAGCCATGCTCAGGGGGTATCCTACGAGCAGTACTTC.